The rows below give T cell receptor beta chains drawn from one sample of a study of radiotherapy plus CTLA-4 blockade in lung cancer. Method: immunoSEQ multiplex PCR; TCRdb's copy keeps in-frame clones and lacks some. The sample lists tens of thousands of clones, more than 75% occurring once. The sequencing here drew on peripheral blood, taken from a patient treated with radiotherapy plus ipilimumab. The receptors were gathered from a human donor with non-small cell lung cancer who had stable disease on radiotherapy plus ipilimumab. The CDR3 runs from the conserved cysteine through the conserved F or W. A D gene is named only where the DNA matches it firmly.

>TRBV9|TRBJ1-1|NA
CASGTTGSQNTEAFF
TGTGCCAGCGGGACTACAGGGAGCCAGAACACTGAAGCTTTCTTT
>TRBV6-4|TRBJ2-2|TRBD2
CASSDSALAGGTGELFF
TGTGCCAGCAGTGACTCGGCGCTAGCGGGAGGTACCGGGGAGCTGTTTTTT
>TRBV6-5|TRBJ1-2|NA
CASSRRQATNYGYTF
TGTGCCAGCTCGCGCAGGCAGGCCACAAACTATGGCTACACCTTC
>TRBV27|TRBJ2-6|TRBD1
CASSYRSGQGRFGANVLTF
TGTGCCAGCAGTTATCGCTCGGGACAGGGTCGGTTTGGGGCCAACGTCCTGACTTTC
>TRBV4-1|TRBJ2-3|TRBD2
CASSQDLAIAGGSVADTQYF
TGCGCCAGCAGCCAAGATTTGGCGATAGCGGGAGGGTCCGTCGCAGATACGCAGTATTTT
>TRBV28|TRBJ2-1|TRBD2
CASSPRDGTSGDYNEQFF
TGTGCCAGCAGTCCGCGCGATGGTACTAGCGGAGATTACAATGAGCAGTTCTTC
>TRBV5-1|TRBJ1-4|NA
CASTRSAPRNEKLFF
TGCGCCAGCACCCGATCAGCTCCCCGGAATGAAAAACTGTTTTTT
>TRBV6-1|TRBJ1-1|TRBD1
CASSARQGRTNTEAFF
TGTGCCAGCAGTGCCCGACAGGGTAGAACGAACACTGAAGCTTTCTTT
>TRBV6-1|TRBJ2-7|NA
CASNVLDEQYF
TGTGCCAGCAATGTACTCGACGAGCAGTACTTC
>TRBV6-1|TRBJ2-3|TRBD1
CASSATTGGADTQYF
TGTGCCAGCAGTGCGACGACAGGGGGCGCAGATACGCAGTATTTT
>TRBV28|TRBJ2-1|TRBD2
CASSSLSGRAGNNEQFF
TGTGCCAGCAGTTCCCTGAGCGGGAGGGCCGGGAACAATGAGCAGTTCTTC
>TRBV28|TRBJ1-2|NA
CASSLSLGLSGYTF
TGTGCCAGCAGTTTATCGCTAGGATTAAGTGGCTACACCTTC
>TRBV6-1|TRBJ2-3|TRBD2
CASSKPGLGGDTQYF
TGTGCCAGCAGTAAACCGGGACTAGGAGGAGATACGCAGTATTTT
>TRBV7-3|TRBJ2-1|TRBD1
CASSSQTGGKQFF
TGTGCCAGCAGCTCCCAAACAGGGGGAAAGCAGTTCTTC
>TRBV5-5|TRBJ2-2|NA
CASSLLDRPNTGELFF
TGTGCCAGCAGCTTGTTGGACCGCCCGAACACCGGGGAGCTGTTTTTT
>TRBV30|TRBJ1-5|TRBD1
CAWSDGTGGLYGPQHF
TGTGCCTGGAGTGATGGGACAGGGGGCCTGTATGGGCCCCAGCATTTT
>TRBV30|TRBJ2-7|NA
CAWSRGGENEQYF
TGTGCCTGGAGTAGGGGGGGGGAAAACGAGCAGTACTTC
>TRBV18|TRBJ2-3|TRBD2
CASSPRTSGADTQYF
TGTGCCAGCTCACCTCGGACTAGCGGCGCAGATACGCAGTATTTT
>TRBV6-4|TRBJ2-5|NA
CASSDFPQETQYF
TGTGCCAGCAGTGACTTCCCCCAAGAGACCCAGTACTTC
>TRBV27|TRBJ2-7|NA
CASSMKQGSYEQYF
TGTGCCAGCAGCATGAAACAGGGTTCATACGAGCAGTACTTC